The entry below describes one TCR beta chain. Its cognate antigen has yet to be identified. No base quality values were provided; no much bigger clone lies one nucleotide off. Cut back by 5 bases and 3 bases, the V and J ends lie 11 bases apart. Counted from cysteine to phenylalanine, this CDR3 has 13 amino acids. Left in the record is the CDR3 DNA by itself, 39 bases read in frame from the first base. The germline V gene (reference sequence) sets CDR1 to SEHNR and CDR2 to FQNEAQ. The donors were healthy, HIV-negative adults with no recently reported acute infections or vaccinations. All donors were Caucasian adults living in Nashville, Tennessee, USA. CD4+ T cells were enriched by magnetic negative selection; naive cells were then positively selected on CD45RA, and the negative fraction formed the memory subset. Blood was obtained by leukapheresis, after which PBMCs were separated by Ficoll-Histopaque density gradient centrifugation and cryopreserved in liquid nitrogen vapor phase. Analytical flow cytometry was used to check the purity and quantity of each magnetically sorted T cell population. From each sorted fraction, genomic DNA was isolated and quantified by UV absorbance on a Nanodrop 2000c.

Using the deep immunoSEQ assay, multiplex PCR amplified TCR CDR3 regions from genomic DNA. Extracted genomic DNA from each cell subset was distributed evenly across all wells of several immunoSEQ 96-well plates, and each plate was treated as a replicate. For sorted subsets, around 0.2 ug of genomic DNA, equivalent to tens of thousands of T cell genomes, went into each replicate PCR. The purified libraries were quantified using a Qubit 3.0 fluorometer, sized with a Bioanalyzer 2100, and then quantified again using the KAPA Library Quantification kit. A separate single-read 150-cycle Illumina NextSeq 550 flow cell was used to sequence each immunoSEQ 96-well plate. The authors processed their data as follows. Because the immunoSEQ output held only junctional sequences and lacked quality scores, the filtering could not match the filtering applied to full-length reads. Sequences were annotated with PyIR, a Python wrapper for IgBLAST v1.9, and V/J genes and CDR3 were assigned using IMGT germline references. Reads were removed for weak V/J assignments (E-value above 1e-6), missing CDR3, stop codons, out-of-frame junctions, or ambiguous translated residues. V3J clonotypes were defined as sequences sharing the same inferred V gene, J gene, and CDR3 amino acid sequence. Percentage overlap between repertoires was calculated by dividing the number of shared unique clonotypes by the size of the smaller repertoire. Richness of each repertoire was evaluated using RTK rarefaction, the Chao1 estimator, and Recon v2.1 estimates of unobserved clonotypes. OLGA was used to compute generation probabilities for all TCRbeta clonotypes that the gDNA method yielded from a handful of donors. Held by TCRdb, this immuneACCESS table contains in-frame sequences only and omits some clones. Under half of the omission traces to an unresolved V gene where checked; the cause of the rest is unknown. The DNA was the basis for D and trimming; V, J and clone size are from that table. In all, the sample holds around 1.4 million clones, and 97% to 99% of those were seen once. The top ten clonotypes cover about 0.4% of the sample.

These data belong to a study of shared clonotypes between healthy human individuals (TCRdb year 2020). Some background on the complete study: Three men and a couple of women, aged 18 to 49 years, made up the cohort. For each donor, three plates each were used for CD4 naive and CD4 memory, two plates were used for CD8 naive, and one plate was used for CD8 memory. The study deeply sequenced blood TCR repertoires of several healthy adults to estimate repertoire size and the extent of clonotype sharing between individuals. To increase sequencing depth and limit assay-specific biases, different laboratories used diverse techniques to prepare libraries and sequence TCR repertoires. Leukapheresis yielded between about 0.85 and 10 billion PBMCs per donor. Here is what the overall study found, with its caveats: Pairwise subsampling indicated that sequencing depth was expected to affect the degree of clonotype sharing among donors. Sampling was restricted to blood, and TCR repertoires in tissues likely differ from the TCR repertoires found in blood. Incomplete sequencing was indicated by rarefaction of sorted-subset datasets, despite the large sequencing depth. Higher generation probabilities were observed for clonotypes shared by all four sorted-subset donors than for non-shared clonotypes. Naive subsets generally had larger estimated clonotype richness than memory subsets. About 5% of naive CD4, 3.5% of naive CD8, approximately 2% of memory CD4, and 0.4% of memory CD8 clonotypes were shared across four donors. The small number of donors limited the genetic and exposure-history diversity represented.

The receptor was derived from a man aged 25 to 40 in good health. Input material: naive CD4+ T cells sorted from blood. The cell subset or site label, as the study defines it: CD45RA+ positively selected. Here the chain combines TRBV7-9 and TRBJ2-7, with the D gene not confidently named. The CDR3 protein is CASSRPADYEQYF. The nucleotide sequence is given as TGTGCCAGCAGCCGACCAGCCGACTACGAGCAGTACTTC.